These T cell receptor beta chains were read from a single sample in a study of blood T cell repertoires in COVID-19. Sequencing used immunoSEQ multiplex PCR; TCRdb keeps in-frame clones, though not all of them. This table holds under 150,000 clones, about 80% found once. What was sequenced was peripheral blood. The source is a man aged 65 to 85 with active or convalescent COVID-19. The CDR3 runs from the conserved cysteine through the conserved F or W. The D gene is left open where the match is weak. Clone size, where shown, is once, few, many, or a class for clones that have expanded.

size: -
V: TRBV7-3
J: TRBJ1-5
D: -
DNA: TGTGCCAGCTCCCGGGGTAGCAATCAGCCCCAGCATTTT
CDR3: CASSRGSNQPQHF

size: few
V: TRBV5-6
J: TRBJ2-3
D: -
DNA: TGTGCCAGCAGCTTGGTTACTACCAGCACAGATACGCAGTATTTT
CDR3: CASSLVTTSTDTQYF

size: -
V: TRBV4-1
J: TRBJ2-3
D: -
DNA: TGCGCCAGCAGCCAAGATTACCGCGGCACAGATACGCAGTATTTT
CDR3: CASSQDYRGTDTQYF

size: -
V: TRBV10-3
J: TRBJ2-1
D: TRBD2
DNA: TGTGCCATCAGTGGACTAGCCCGCGGTAGGGCCTACAATGAGCAGTTCTTC
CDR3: CAISGLARGRAYNEQFF

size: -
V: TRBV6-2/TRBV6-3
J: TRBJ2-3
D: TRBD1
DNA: TGTGCCAGCAGTTACTCACCGGGACAGGGCACAGATACGCAGTATTTT
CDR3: CASSYSPGQGTDTQYF

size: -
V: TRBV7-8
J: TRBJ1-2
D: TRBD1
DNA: TGTGCCAGCAGCTCCCTTCTCTGGGGACAGGGCCTGATGGCGAAGGGCTACACCTTC
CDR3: CASSSLLWGQGLMAKGYTF

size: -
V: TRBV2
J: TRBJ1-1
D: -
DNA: TGTGCCAGCAGCATACAGGGAAACACTGAAGCTTTCTTT
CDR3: CASSIQGNTEAFF

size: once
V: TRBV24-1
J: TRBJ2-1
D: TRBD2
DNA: TGTGCCACCAGTGATCAAGGGACTAGCGTGCAAGATGAGCAGTTCTTC
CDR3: CATSDQGTSVQDEQFF

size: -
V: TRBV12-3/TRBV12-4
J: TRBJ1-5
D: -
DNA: TGTGCCAGCAGTTGGGTAGGGAGTCAGCCCCAGCATTTT
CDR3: CASSWVGSQPQHF

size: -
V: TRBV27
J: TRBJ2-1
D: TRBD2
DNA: TGTGCCAGCAGTCCCCGGACTAGCGGGGCCCCCTACAATGAGCAGTTCTTC
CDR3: CASSPRTSGAPYNEQFF